This T cell receptor beta chain was captured in a study of blood T cell repertoires in COVID-19. Study-level background: T cells, B-cell-depleted T cells, or PBMCs supplied cDNA or gDNA.

Participants spanned ages about 18 to 100 years and resided in over 20 US areas. Original processing notes: It was from reference gene primer amplification that nucleated cell counts were estimated. Measured with immunoSEQ multiplex PCR; TCRdb has only the in-frame clones, and not every one. V and J calls and clone size are copied from that table; D and trimming were computed from the DNA. Of fewer than 450,000 clones in the sample, roughly 86% were seen once. The receptor's source is a woman aged 40 to 55 with acute COVID-19. Material for sequencing was PBMCs or T cells enriched from blood (not recorded which).

The CDR3 coding sequence is TGTGCCAGCAGTCACCCTGGACTAGCGGGGGTCCAAGAGACCCAGTACTTC. It is translated as CASSHPGLAGVQETQYF. V usage is TRBV6-6 and J usage is TRBJ2-5; 13 positions agree with TRBD2. J was trimmed by 1 base and V by 5 bases; bases with no gene match: 7. The germline V gene has CDR1 MNHNY and CDR2 SVGAGI (reference sequence). The CDR3 consists of 17 residues.